These 20 T cell receptor beta chains originate from one sample sequenced in a study of T cells in Graves' hyperthyroidism and ophthalmopathy. RNA transcripts were the template for amplifying TCR beta CDR3 regions. In the first-round RT-PCR of the TCR CDR3, the HTBI primer set was used. In TCRdb, the multiplex PCR reads were re-called with MiXCR into one record per CDR3 protein. The sample contains fewer than 300,000 distinct CDR3 sequences, 13% to 15% of which appear only once. The sequenced sample consisted of blood. The receptors here all came from a woman in her 50s with Graves' hyperthyroidism that later progressed to Graves' ophthalmopathy.

The chain carries TRBV12-3 or TRBV12-4 and TRBJ1-1; D remains ambiguous. This CDR3 is 15 amino acids long. V dropped 5 bases and J dropped 4 bases, with 17 bases sitting between them. CDR3 protein: CASSPRAGAATEAFF. The CDR3 DNA is TGTGCCAGCAGTCCTCGGGCCGGAGCAGCCACTGAAGCTTTCTTT.

This clonotype was counted only a few times. This rearrangement joins TRBV6-1 to TRBJ2-1, with 10 bases aligning to TRBD2. The trim removed 6 bases at V and 9 bases at J, leaving 8 bases unmatched. The CDR3 is 14 amino acids. CDR1 MNHNS and CDR2 SASEGT come from the germline V gene. The DNA for the CDR3 is TGTGCCAGCAGAGTTTCTAGCGGGAGTTCTGAGCAGTTCTTC. Amino acids: CASRVSSGSSEQFF.

This clonotype was observed a handful of times. The chain employs TRBV5-1 and TRBJ1-2, with D possibly TRBD1 on 5 matching bases. Trimming shortened V by 2 bases and J by 4 bases, and 9 bases separated the two germline ends. The CDR3 is 13 residues long. Germline CDR1 and CDR2: SGHRS and YFSETQ. The CDR3 nucleotides are TGCGCCAGCAGCTTAAGGAGGGGCTATGGCTACACCTTC. Its translation: CASSLRRGYGYTF.

This clonotype was picked up many times. The chain employs TRBV20-1 and TRBJ2-1; D possibly corresponds to TRBD2 (5 bases). CDR3 length: 13 residues. V was pared by 5 bases and J by 4 bases, with 12 bases between. CDR1 and CDR2 (germline): DFQATT, SNEGSKA (reference sequence). The CDR3 sequence is CSALPGSYNEQFF. In DNA, the CDR3 is TGCAGTGCTCTTCCGGGATCGTACAATGAGCAGTTCTTC.

At least ten counts were recorded for this clonotype. The J gene is TRBJ1-1, the V gene TRBV11-2, with D perhaps matching TRBD1 (6 bases). This CDR3 spans 16 amino acids. CDR1 and CDR2 (germline): SGHAT, FQNNGV. V lost 5 bases to trimming and J lost 1 base, with 17 bases between them. CDR3 in amino acids: CASSHEGGSWNTEAFF. CDR3 nucleotides: TGTGCCAGCAGCCACGAGGGGGGCAGCTGGAACACTGAAGCTTTCTTT. Complete variable domain (other parts from reference TRBV11-2 and TRBJ1-1): EAGVAQSPRYKIIEKRQSVAFWCNPISGHATLYWYQQILGQGPKLLIQFQNNGVVDDSQLPKDRFSAERLKGVDSTLKIQPAKLEDSAVYLCASSHEGGSWNTEAFFGQGTRLTVV.

The rearrangement uses TRBV28 and TRBJ2-2; D unclear. CDR3 size: 12 residues. Trimming left V 6 bases short and J 6 bases short, with 8 bases between. Germline V gene lookup returns CDR1 MDHEN and CDR2 SYDVKM. Written as DNA, the CDR3 is TGTGCCAGCAGCCGACCATCCGGGGAGCTGTTTTTT. Translated, it gives CASSRPSGELFF.

This clonotype appeared many times. The chain is built from TRBV9 and TRBJ2-1; no reliable D call. Germline CDR1 is SGDLS and CDR2 is YYNGEE. The CDR3 length is 15 residues. V lost 0 bases and J 2 bases, leaving 9 bases between the germline ends. CDR3 in amino acids: CASSVAPSTYNEQFF. CDR3 DNA sequence: TGTGCCAGCAGCGTAGCGCCGTCAACCTACAATGAGCAGTTCTTC.

At least ten counts were recorded for this clonotype. The V gene is TRBV7-9, the J gene TRBJ2-2; the D is unclear. The CDR3 totals 16 residues. Germline CDR1 reads SEHNR; CDR2 reads FQNEAQ (reference sequence). The ends were cut back, 10 bases at V and 1 base at J, with 19 bases in the middle. The DNA of the CDR3 is TGTGCCAAGTCAGGTGAATCCGAATTGAACACCGGGGAGCTGTTTTTT. It translates to CAKSGESELNTGELFF.

The table lists this clonotype with many counts. This chain joins TRBV24-1 and TRBJ2-1, with TRBD1 matching over 7 bases. The CDR3 has 17 residues. Trimming cost V 2 bases and J 0 bases; bases outside gene matches: 6. Germline-derived CDR1 and CDR2 are KGHDR and SFDVKD. The CDR3 DNA sequence: TGTGCCACCAGTGATTACGACAGGGCCAGCTCCTACAATGAGCAGTTCTTC. Encoded protein: CATSDYDRASSYNEQFF.

The chain combines TRBV9 with TRBJ1-2, with 7 bases lining up with TRBD1. Germline V gives CDR1 SGDLS, CDR2 YYNGEE. Trimming at V came to 3 bases and at J to 4 bases, leaving 9 bases not matched to a gene. The CDR3 extends over 15 amino acids. The CDR3 region has the DNA TGTGCCAGCAGCGCCGGGGAGGGGGCCGGCTATGGCTACACCTTC. Translated, it gives CASSAGEGAGYGYTF.

This clonotype was counted ten times or more. The chain links TRBV6-1 to TRBJ1-2; D ambiguous. The CDR3 contains 14 residues. In germline, CDR1 is MNHNS, CDR2 SASEGT. V shed 4 bases and J shed 8 bases, with 17 bases lying between them. The CDR3 spells CASSALSGARGYTF. DNA for the CDR3: TGTGCCAGCAGTGCCCTTTCGGGCGCACGGGGCTACACCTTC.

This clonotype was seen a single time. This may stem from a read error, because a much larger clone lies one nucleotide away. V usage is TRBV15 and J usage is TRBJ2-1; perhaps D is TRBD1 or TRBD2 (5 bases each). The CDR3 contains 15 residues. Trimming left V 4 bases short and J 4 bases short, with 14 bases between. Looked up from germline, CDR1 is LNHNV and CDR2 is YYDKDF (reference sequence). The CDR3 DNA follows: TGTGCCACCAGCATATCCCAGGGAGCATACAATGAGCAGTTCTTC. Protein product: CATSISQGAYNEQFF. The full variable domain, rest sourced from reference TRBV15 and TRBJ2-1, is DAMVIQNPRYQVTQFGKPVTLSCSQTLNHNVMYWYQQKSSQAPKLLFHYYDKDFNNEADTPDNFQSRRPNTSFCFLDIRSPGLGDTAMYLCATSISQGAYNEQFFGPGTRLTVL.

The table lists this clonotype with a few counts. The chain joins TRBV7-9 to TRBJ2-3; D unclear. In germline, CDR1 is SEHNR, CDR2 FQNEAQ (reference sequence). The length of the CDR3 is 14 residues. The V gene lost 5 bases and the J gene lost 6 bases, with 15 bases spanning the gap. CDR3 protein: CASSPPLPLDTQYF. DNA of the CDR3: TGTGCCAGCAGCCCCCCACTGCCTTTGGATACGCAGTATTTT.

In its sample, this clonotype was seen a few times. The chain has TRBV7-9 and TRBJ1-2, with D possibly matching TRBD1 (5 bases). V dropped 5 bases and J dropped 2 bases, with 12 bases sitting between them. Germline loops: CDR1 SEHNR, CDR2 FQNEAQ (reference sequence). The CDR3 is 14 residues long. The CDR3 coding sequence is TGTGCCAGCAGCCTGCCGACAGAAAACTATGGCTACACCTTC. Translation gives CASSLPTENYGYTF.

The table lists this clonotype with many counts. This rearrangement joins TRBV24-1 to TRBJ2-1, with 9 bases identical to TRBD2. J was trimmed by 7 bases and V by 6 bases; bases with no gene match: 12. The CDR3 contains 16 residues. Germline values: CDR1 KGHDR, CDR2 SFDVKD. In DNA, the CDR3 is TGTGCCACCAGTAGATATAGCGGGAGTAGGGAGAATGAGCAGTTCTTC. It specifies CATSRYSGSRENEQFF.

This clonotype was found many times. The V call is TRBV7-3, the J call TRBJ2-1; the D call may be TRBD1 or TRBD2 (5 bases each). The ends were cut back, 5 bases at V and 6 bases at J, with 17 bases in the middle. The CDR3 loop spans 15 amino acids. Germline V CDR1 and CDR2: SGHTA, FQGTGA. The CDR3 protein is CASSPGLAGANEQFF. As DNA, the CDR3 is TGTGCCAGCAGCCCAGGGCTAGCTGGGGCCAATGAGCAGTTCTTC.

V gene TRBV6-2 or TRBV6-3 combines with J gene TRBJ2-1; 14 bases match TRBD2. The CDR3 runs to 15 residues. Per germline, CDR1 MNHEY and CDR2 SVGEGT. Trimming at V came to 10 bases and at J to 7 bases, leaving 9 bases not matched to a gene. The CDR3 coding sequence is TGTGCCACAACCCCGGGACTAGCGGGAGTTAATGAGCAGTTCTTC. Protein product: CATTPGLAGVNEQFF.

This clonotype was found many times. The rearrangement joins TRBV11-2 to TRBJ1-2, with 7 nucleotides matching TRBD1. Losses at the gene ends were 3 bases for V and 8 bases for J; bases not matched to a gene: 3. In germline, CDR1 is SGHAT, CDR2 FQNNGV. This CDR3 contains 12 residues. In nucleotides, the CDR3 is TGTGCCAGCAGCTTCAGGGGGAACGGCTACACCTTC. This sequence encodes CASSFRGNGYTF. The complete variable domain, with remaining parts taken from reference TRBV11-2 and TRBJ1-2, reads EAGVAQSPRYKIIEKRQSVAFWCNPISGHATLYWYQQILGQGPKLLIQFQNNGVVDDSQLPKDRFSAERLKGVDSTLKIQPAKLEDSAVYLCASSFRGNGYTFGSGTRLTVV.

As to this clonotype: A much larger clone differs by one base, so this may be a read error. The CDR3 spells CVSSQRSGRAYEQYF. CDR3 coding DNA: TGTGTCAGCTCACAACGAAGCGGGAGGGCCTACGAGCAGTACTTC. The V call is TRBV18, the J call TRBJ2-7; 10 bases map to TRBD2. From germline, CDR1 is KGHSH and CDR2 LQKENI. This CDR3 has 15 amino acids.

This clonotype was seen repeatedly, ten times or more. This chain uses TRBV7-9 with TRBJ2-1; D unresolved. The CDR3 loop spans 16 amino acids. In germline, CDR1 is SEHNR, CDR2 FQNEAQ (reference sequence). The V end lost 5 bases, the J end lost 3 bases, and 17 bases lay between the germline ends. CDR3 DNA sequence: TGTGCCAGCAGCCACGTTTGGCGAAATAACTACAATGAGCAGTTCTTC. Translation: CASSHVWRNNYNEQFF.